These 30 T cell receptor beta chains came from one sample sequenced in a study of CD8 T cells in Susac syndrome. RNA amounts of about 0.5 to 1 ug underwent reverse transcription with random hexamers. TCRdb re-derived calls from the immunoSEQ multiplex PCR reads in MiXCR, one entry per CDR3 protein. The sample gives under 150,000 distinct CDR3 sequences, under 97% of which show up once; over 0.075% is in the top ten. Sequencing input: CD4+ T cells from PBMCs. The receptors were gathered from a human donor with Susac syndrome.

The gene calls are TRBV6-5 and TRBJ2-3; D is perhaps TRBD2 (6 bases). V lost 1 base and J 4 bases, leaving 12 bases between the germline ends. Germline values: CDR1 MNHEY, CDR2 SVGAGI. The CDR3 length is 15 residues. CDR3 DNA sequence: TGTGCCAGCAGTTACTTGGCGGGACGAGCAGATACGCAGTATTTT. Encoded protein: CASSYLAGRADTQYF.

DNA of the CDR3: TGTGCCAGCAGCCCGGGAACCAGGCCTGACGCGGACATTCAGTACTTC. It codes for CASSPGTRPDADIQYF. This chain connects TRBV7-3 to TRBJ2-4; TRBD2 is a possible D gene (5 bases). Germline V gene sequence: CDR1 SGHTA, CDR2 FQGTGA. V dropped 5 bases and J dropped 8 bases, with 22 bases sitting between them. The CDR3 runs 16 residues.

This chain joins TRBV20-1 and TRBJ2-7; 7 nucleotides agree with TRBD2. The CDR3 loop spans 15 amino acids. Germline V gives CDR1 DFQATT, CDR2 SNEGSKA (reference sequence). V was clipped by 6 bases and J by 5 bases; unmatched bases: 16. The CDR3, as DNA: TGCAGTGCGAAGAGTGGGTCGGGAGGTCTAGACGAGCAGTACTTC. Protein sequence: CSAKSGSGGLDEQYF.

The gene calls are TRBV20-1 and TRBJ2-3, with TRBD1 as a possible D gene (5 bases). The V gene lost 3 bases and the J gene lost 4 bases, with 14 bases spanning the gap. Germline-derived CDR1 and CDR2 are DFQATT and SNEGSKA (reference sequence). This CDR3 is 14 amino acids long. CDR3 loop: CSARGPSSPDTQYF. CDR3 sequence (DNA): TGCAGTGCTAGGGGGCCCAGCTCGCCAGATACGCAGTATTTT.

For this clonotype: A read error may produce the germline difference seen at one junction end. V and J are TRBV7-7 and TRBJ2-3; 8 nucleotides line up with TRBD2. The CDR3 totals 15 residues. CDR1 SSHAT and CDR2 FNYEAQ come from the germline V gene (reference sequence). CDR3 DNA sequence: TGTGCTAGCAGCTTAGGAGCGGGAGTCACAGATACGCAGTATTTT. Its translation: CASSLGAGVTDTQYF.

The chain carries TRBV28 and TRBJ2-5; TRBD1 matches 9 bases. Germline V lookup: CDR1 MDHEN, CDR2 SYDVKM. This CDR3 spans 15 amino acids. With V trimmed by 7 bases and J by 4 bases, 10 bases remained unmatched. The CDR3: CASNVQGARGETQYF. The CDR3 nucleotides are TGTGCCAGCAACGTACAGGGGGCGAGGGGAGAGACCCAGTACTTC. Full variable domain (remainder filled in from reference TRBV28 and TRBJ2-5): DVKVTQSSRYLVKRTGEKVFLECVQDMDHENMFWYRQDPGLGLRLIYFSYDVKMKEKGDIPEGYSVSREKKERFSLILESASTNQTSMYLCASNVQGARGETQYFGPGTRLLVL.

The chain combines TRBV29-1 with TRBJ2-5, with 8 bases lining up with TRBD1. The CDR3 has 18 amino acids. The junction had 22 bases not matched to a gene; V was cut back by 6 bases and J by 4 bases. Germline-derived CDR1 and CDR2 are SQVTM and ANQGSEA. DNA for the CDR3: TGCAGCGTGGGAAGGGTGGGGCAGGGGGCGCCCACGGTAGAGACCCAGTACTTC. It is translated as CSVGRVGQGAPTVETQYF.

This chain links TRBV2 with TRBJ2-5, with D possibly TRBD2 on 5 matching bases. Trimming shortened V by 6 bases and J by 7 bases, and 12 bases separated the two germline ends. CDR1 SNHLY and CDR2 FYNNEI come from the germline V gene. The CDR3 has 12 amino acids. CDR3 amino acids: CASRTPEGTQYF. The CDR3 region has the DNA TGTGCCAGCAGGACCCCAGAGGGGACCCAGTACTTC.

The chain combines TRBV6-6 with TRBJ2-7; TRBD2 is a possible D gene (6 bases). The CDR3 runs 14 residues. The germline V gene encodes CDR1 MNHNY and CDR2 SVGAGI (reference sequence). Trimming shortened V by 4 bases and J by 0 bases, and 10 bases separated the two germline ends. The CDR3 sequence: CASSWDSPSYEQYF. CDR3 sequence (DNA): TGTGCCAGCAGTTGGGACTCACCCTCCTACGAGCAGTACTTC.

As DNA, the CDR3 is TGTGCCAGCAGGGAAGCGGGGCGGGATTACGAGCAGTACTTC. It codes for CASREAGRDYEQYF. The chain combines TRBV27 with TRBJ2-7; 7 bases agree with TRBD2. CDR3 size: 14 residues. V was pared by 6 bases and J by 4 bases, with 9 bases of the junction left unmatched. Germline values: CDR1 MNHEY, CDR2 SMNVEV (reference sequence).

This sequence joins TRBV6-6 and TRBJ2-7; D unresolved. The germline CDR1 and CDR2 sequences are MNHNY and SVGAGI (reference sequence). V lost 6 bases, J lost 2 bases, and 11 bases lay in between. This CDR3 is 13 amino acids long. The CDR3: CASRPPSTYEQYF. CDR3 sequence (DNA): TGTGCCAGCAGGCCCCCCAGTACCTACGAGCAGTACTTC.

The rearrangement uses TRBV11-2 and TRBJ1-1, with D maybe TRBD1 (5 bases). V shed 0 bases and J shed 4 bases, with 9 bases lying between them. This CDR3 region has 14 residues. From germline, CDR1 is SGHAT and CDR2 FQNNGV. DNA of the CDR3: TGTGCCAGCAGCTTAGACAGGGCGAGCACTGAAGCTTTCTTT. Its translation is CASSLDRASTEAFF.

This sequence joins TRBV5-4 and TRBJ2-5; D is uncertain. V lost 1 base, J lost 1 base, and 5 bases lay in between. Germline values: CDR1 SGHNT, CDR2 YYREEE (reference sequence). The CDR3 length is 13 residues. The CDR3 sequence: CASSLPTQETQYF. The CDR3 coding sequence is TGTGCCAGCAGCTTGCCCACCCAAGAGACCCAGTACTTC. Full variable domain (outside the CDR3, taken from reference TRBV5-4 and TRBJ2-5): ETGVTQSPTHLIKTRGQQVTLRCSSQSGHNTVSWYQQALGQGPQFIFQYYREEENGRGNFPPRFSGLQFPNYSSELNVNALELDDSALYLCASSLPTQETQYFGPGTRLLVL.

The DNA for the CDR3 is TGTGCCACCAGCAGACCAACTAGCGGACGATTTAATGAGCAGTTCTTC. It translates to CATSRPTSGRFNEQFF. The chain carries TRBV15 and TRBJ2-1; 8 nucleotides agree with TRBD2. The V gene end was trimmed by 2 bases and the J gene end by 7 bases; junction bases not matched to a gene: 10. CDR3 length: 16 amino acids. Germline V CDR1 and CDR2: LNHNV, YYDKDF (reference sequence).

V gene TRBV4-1 combines with J gene TRBJ2-1; D uncertain. CDR3 length: 13 amino acids. In germline, CDR1 is MGHRA, CDR2 YSYEKL. V lost 1 base and J lost 5, with 6 bases in between. The CDR3 spells CASSQADHNEQFF. The CDR3 nucleotides read TGCGCCAGCAGCCAAGCGGATCACAATGAGCAGTTCTTC.

The genes are TRBV29-1 and TRBJ2-3; 7 bases map to TRBD2. CDR1 and CDR2 (germline): SQVTM, ANQGSEA. There are 12 residues in the CDR3. V shed 4 bases, J shed 6 bases, and the junction held 4 bases outside the gene matches. The CDR3 is CSVAREMDTQYF. The CDR3 bases are TGCAGCGTTGCGCGGGAGATGGATACGCAGTATTTT.

This clonotype was detected once. The J gene is TRBJ2-5, the V gene TRBV27; D not certain. The CDR3 covers 12 residues. Germline loops: CDR1 MNHEY, CDR2 SMNVEV (reference sequence). V gave up 8 bases and J gave up 7 bases, with 14 bases separating them. Written as DNA, the CDR3 is TGTGCCAGCGGGCTAATCTCTGGGACCCAGTACTTC. This encodes CASGLISGTQYF.

V usage is TRBV4-1 and J usage is TRBJ2-6, with a tentative D call TRBD1 (6 bases). The germline V gene has CDR1 MGHRA and CDR2 YSYEKL. This CDR3 comprises 17 residues. V lost 2 bases and J 1 base, leaving 12 bases between the germline ends. The CDR3: CASSQLPQGSGANVLTF. In DNA, the CDR3 is TGCGCCAGCAGCCAACTCCCACAGGGATCTGGGGCCAACGTCCTGACTTTC.

The V gene is TRBV28, the J gene TRBJ1-1, with 11 bases that match TRBD1. Germline loops: CDR1 MDHEN, CDR2 SYDVKM. V trimming: 11 bases; J trimming: 1 base; junction bases outside the gene matches: 6. This CDR3 comprises 14 residues. CDR3 protein: CASLGTGGNTEAFF. For the CDR3, the DNA is TGTGCCTCCTTGGGGACAGGGGGGAACACTGAAGCTTTCTTT.

The chain has TRBV20-1 and TRBJ2-1, with D tentatively TRBD2 (5 bases). The germline V gene has CDR1 DFQATT and CDR2 SNEGSKA (reference sequence). V was trimmed by 3 bases and J by 3 bases, leaving 12 bases between them. The CDR3 covers 14 residues. The chain's CDR3 is CSARNLAGYNEQFF. The CDR3 DNA follows: TGCAGTGCTAGGAATCTAGCTGGCTACAATGAGCAGTTCTTC.

The J gene is TRBJ1-1, the V gene TRBV19; TRBD1 matches at 7 bases. Germline CDR1 reads LNHDA; CDR2 reads SQIVND (reference sequence). The CDR3 consists of 13 residues. J was trimmed by 5 bases and V by 8 bases; bases with no gene match: 8. CDR3 region: CASRPGGWTEAFF. The CDR3 coding sequence is TGTGCCAGTCGACCAGGGGGTTGGACTGAAGCTTTCTTT.

The J gene is TRBJ1-2, the V gene TRBV20-1; D gene unclear. Germline V gives CDR1 DFQATT, CDR2 SNEGSKA (reference sequence). The CDR3 spans 9 residues. The CDR3 region is CSRNRGYTF. As DNA, the CDR3 is TGCAGCCGGAATAGGGGCTACACCTTC.

The chain has TRBV20-1 and TRBJ2-7, with D possibly TRBD1 on 5 matching bases. Trimming stripped 3 bases from V and 3 bases from J, with 6 bases between. This CDR3 has 11 amino acids. In germline, CDR1 is DFQATT, CDR2 SNEGSKA (reference sequence). In DNA form, the CDR3 reads TGCAGTGCTAGGGACAACTACGAGCAGTACTTC. Amino acid sequence: CSARDNYEQYF.

CDR3 nucleotides: TGTGCCAGCTCAGCGGGGAACACTGAAGCTTTCTTT. It yields the protein CASSAGNTEAFF. This chain joins TRBV18 and TRBJ1-1, with D unresolved. CDR3 length: 12 residues. V was cut by 5 bases and J by 1 base, with 5 bases left in between. The germline V gene has CDR1 KGHSH and CDR2 LQKENI.

The CDR3 sequence is CASSYGRNYEQYF. The CDR3 nucleotides are TGTGCCAGCAGCTACGGCCGGAACTACGAGCAGTACTTC. The chain links TRBV25-1 to TRBJ2-7, with D hard to call. The germline CDR1 and CDR2 sequences are MGHDK and SYGVNS. CDR3 length equals 13 residues. Trimming took off 6 bases at V and 3 bases at J, with 12 bases between the two ends.

The chain joins TRBV20-1 to TRBJ1-5, with D perhaps TRBD1 (6 bases). Per the germline V gene, CDR1 is DFQATT and CDR2 is SNEGSKA (reference sequence). There are 14 residues in the CDR3. V was trimmed by 3 bases and J by 5 bases, leaving 14 bases between them. The CDR3 DNA sequence: TGCAGTGCTAGTGAAGACAGGAAGGATCAGCCCCAGCATTTT. It encodes CSASEDRKDQPQHF.

CDR3 region: CASTKGQGIQETQYF. CDR3 nucleotide sequence: TGTGCCAGCACCAAAGGACAGGGCATACAAGAGACCCAGTACTTC. The rearrangement links TRBV6-6 to TRBJ2-5; 8 nucleotides match TRBD1. The CDR3 consists of 15 residues. Germline assignment: CDR1 MNHNY and CDR2 SVGAGI (reference sequence). Trimming removed 7 bases from V and 2 bases from J; junction bases left unmatched: 9.

This rearrangement joins TRBV4-1 to TRBJ1-2; D is unclear. Germline loops: CDR1 MGHRA, CDR2 YSYEKL. V was clipped by 3 bases and J by 2 bases, with 16 bases between them. The CDR3 runs 16 residues. This chain's CDR3 is CASSHLVAGRNYGYTF. CDR3 bases: TGCGCCAGCAGCCATCTTGTGGCAGGCCGAAACTATGGCTACACCTTC.

Only one count was recorded for this clonotype. One end of the junction fails to match germline, which may point to a read error. J is TRBJ2-7 and V is TRBV18; 9 nucleotides align to TRBD2. Germline V gene data show CDR1 as KGHSH and CDR2 as LQKENI. There are 14 residues in the CDR3. The CDR3 nucleotides read TGTGCCAGCTCGCCACGGACTAGCGAGTACGAGCAGTACTTC. This codes for CASSPRTSEYEQYF.

A note on this clonotype: At one end the junction does not follow the germline gene, possibly because of a read error. This chain uses TRBV29-1 with TRBJ1-5, with a possible D match to TRBD1 (6 bases). Looked up from germline, CDR1 is SQVTM and CDR2 is ANQGSEA. The CDR3 covers 13 residues. CDR3 protein: CSARGQDNQRQHF. The CDR3 DNA is TGCAGCGCCCGGGGGCAGGACAATCAGCGCCAGCATTTT.